The entry that follows covers one T cell receptor beta chain sequence. The antigen is undetermined. This entry is derived from a study of cytomegalovirus exposure and HLA in healthy donors. Study-level findings and limits: A later analysis linked a missense variant in DCLRE1C to the trimming of TCR beta V and J genes. As was reported, the classifier diagnosed cytomegalovirus status with high specificity and sensitivity. According to a later analysis, donors in an Asian-associated ancestry cluster reportedly had fewer N-insertions than the approximately 620-donor mean. Later analysis suggested links between common viral pathogens and several top significant clusters.

Germline V CDR1 and CDR2: WSHSY, SAAADI. V lost 6 bases, J lost 1 base, and 12 bases lay in between. There are 14 residues in the CDR3. The PCR employed 60 Vbeta primers together with 13 Jbeta primers. Data came from immunoSEQ multiplex PCR; TCRdb stores just in-frame clones and leaves some out. The sample records approximately 140,000 clones, 75% to 85% being singletons. Sequenced sample: PBMCs. This clonotype was obtained from a human donor in good health. The chain joins TRBV10-2 to TRBJ1-1, with D possibly TRBD1 on 5 matching bases. The CDR3 DNA is TGCGCCAGCAGGACGACGACAGAGAACACTGAAGCTTTCTTT. Its protein is CASRTTTENTEAFF.